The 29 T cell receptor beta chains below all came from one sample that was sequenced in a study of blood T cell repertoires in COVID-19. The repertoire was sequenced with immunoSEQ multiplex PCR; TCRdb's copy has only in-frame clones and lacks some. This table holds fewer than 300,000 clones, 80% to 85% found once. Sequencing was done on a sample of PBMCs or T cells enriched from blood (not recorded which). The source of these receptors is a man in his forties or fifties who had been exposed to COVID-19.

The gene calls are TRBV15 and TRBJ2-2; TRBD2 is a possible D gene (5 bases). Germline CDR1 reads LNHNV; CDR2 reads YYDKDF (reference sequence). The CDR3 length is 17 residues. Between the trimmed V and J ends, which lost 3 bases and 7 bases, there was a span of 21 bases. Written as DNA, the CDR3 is TGTGCCACCAGCAGGGGAAGCGGCGCTTACGGAATCGGGGAGCTGTTTTTT. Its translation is CATSRGSGAYGIGELFF. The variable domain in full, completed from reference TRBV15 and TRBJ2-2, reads DAMVIQNPRYQVTQFGKPVTLSCSQTLNHNVMYWYQQKSSQAPKLLFHYYDKDFNNEADTPDNFQSRRPNTSFCFLDIRSPGLGDTAMYLCATSRGSGAYGIGELFFGEGSRLTVL.

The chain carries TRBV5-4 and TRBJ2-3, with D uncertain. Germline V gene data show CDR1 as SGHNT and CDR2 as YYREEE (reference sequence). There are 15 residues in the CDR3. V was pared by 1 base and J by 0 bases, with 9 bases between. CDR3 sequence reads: CASSLMIASTDTQYF. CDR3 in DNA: TGTGCCAGCAGCTTGATGATAGCTAGCACAGATACGCAGTATTTT.

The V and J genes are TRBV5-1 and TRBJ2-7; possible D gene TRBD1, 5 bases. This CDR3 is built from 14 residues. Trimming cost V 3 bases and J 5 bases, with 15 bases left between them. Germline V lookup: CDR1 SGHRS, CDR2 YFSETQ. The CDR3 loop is CASSSNRQSHEQYF. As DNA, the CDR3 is TGCGCCAGCAGCTCGAATCGACAGTCCCACGAGCAGTACTTC. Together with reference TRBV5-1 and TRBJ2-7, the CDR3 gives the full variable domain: KAGVTQTPRYLIKTRGQQVTLSCSPISGHRSVSWYQQTPGQGLQFLFEYFSETQRNKGNFPGRFSGRQFSNSRSEMNVSTLELGDSALYLCASSSNRQSHEQYFGPGTRLTVT.

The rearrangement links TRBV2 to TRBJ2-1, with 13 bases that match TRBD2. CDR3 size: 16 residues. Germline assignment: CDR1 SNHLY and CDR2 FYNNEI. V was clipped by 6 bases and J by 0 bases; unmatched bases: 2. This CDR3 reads CASRGTSGTSYNEQFF. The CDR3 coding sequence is TGTGCCAGCAGAGGGACTAGCGGGACCTCCTACAATGAGCAGTTCTTC. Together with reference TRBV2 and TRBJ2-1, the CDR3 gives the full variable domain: EPEVTQTPSHQVTQMGQEVILRCVPISNHLYFYWYRQILGQKVEFLVSFYNNEISEKSEIFDDQFSVERPDGSNFTLKIRSTKLEDSAMYFCASRGTSGTSYNEQFFGPGTRLTVL.

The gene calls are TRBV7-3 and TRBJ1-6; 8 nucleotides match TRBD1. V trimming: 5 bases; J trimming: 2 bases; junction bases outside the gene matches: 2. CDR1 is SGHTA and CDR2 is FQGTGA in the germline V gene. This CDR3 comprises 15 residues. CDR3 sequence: CASSKDRAYNSPLHF. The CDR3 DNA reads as TGTGCCAGCAGCAAGGACAGGGCCTATAATTCACCCCTCCACTTT. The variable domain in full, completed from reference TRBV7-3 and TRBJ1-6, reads GAGVSQTPSNKVTEKGKYVELRCDPISGHTALYWYRQSLGQGPEFLIYFQGTGAADDSGLPNDRFFAVRPEGSVSTLKIQRTERGDSAVYLCASSKDRAYNSPLHFGNGTRLTVT.

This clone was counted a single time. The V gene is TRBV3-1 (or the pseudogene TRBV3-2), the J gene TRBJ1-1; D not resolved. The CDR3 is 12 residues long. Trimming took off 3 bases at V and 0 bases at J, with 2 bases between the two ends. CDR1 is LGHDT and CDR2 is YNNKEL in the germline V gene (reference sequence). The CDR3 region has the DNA TGTGCCAGCAGCCATATGAACACTGAAGCTTTCTTT. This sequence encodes CASSHMNTEAFF.

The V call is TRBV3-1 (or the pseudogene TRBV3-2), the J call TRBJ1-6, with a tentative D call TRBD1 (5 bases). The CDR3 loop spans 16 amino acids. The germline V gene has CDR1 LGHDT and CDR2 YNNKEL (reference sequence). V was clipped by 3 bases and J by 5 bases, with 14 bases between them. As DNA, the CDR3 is TGTGCCAGCAGCCATCAGGGAAAGGGGCATAATTCACCCCTCCACTTT. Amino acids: CASSHQGKGHNSPLHF.

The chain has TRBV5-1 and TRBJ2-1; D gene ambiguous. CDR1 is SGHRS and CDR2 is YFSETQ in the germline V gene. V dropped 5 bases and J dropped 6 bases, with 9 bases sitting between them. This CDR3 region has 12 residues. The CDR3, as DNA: TGCGCCAGCAGAGAGCACGGCAATGAGCAGTTCTTC. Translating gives CASREHGNEQFF.

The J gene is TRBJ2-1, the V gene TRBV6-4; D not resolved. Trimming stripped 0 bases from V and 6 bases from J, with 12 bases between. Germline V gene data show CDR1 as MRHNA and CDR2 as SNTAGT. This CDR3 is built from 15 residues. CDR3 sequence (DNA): TGTGCCAGCAGTGACTCCGCTAGTATCTTCAATGAGCAGTTCTTC. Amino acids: CASSDSASIFNEQFF.

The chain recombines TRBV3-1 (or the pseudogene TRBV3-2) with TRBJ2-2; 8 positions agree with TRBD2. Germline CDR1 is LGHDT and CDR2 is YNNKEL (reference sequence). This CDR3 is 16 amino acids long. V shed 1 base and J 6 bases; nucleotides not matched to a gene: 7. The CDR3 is CASSQAREGRAGELFF. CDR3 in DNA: TGTGCCAGCAGCCAAGCACGGGAGGGCCGGGCCGGGGAGCTGTTTTTT.

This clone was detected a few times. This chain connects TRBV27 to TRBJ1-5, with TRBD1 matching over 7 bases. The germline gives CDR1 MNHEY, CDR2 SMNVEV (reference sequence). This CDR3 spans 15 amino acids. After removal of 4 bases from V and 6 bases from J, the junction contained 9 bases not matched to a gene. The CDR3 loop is CASSSTPDRAQPQHF. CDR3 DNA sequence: TGTGCCAGCAGTTCCACCCCAGACAGGGCTCAGCCCCAGCATTTT.

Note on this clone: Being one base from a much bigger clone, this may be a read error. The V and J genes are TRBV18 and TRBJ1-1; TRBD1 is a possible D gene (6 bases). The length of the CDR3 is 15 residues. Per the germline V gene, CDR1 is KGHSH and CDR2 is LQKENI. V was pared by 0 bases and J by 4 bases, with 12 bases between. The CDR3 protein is CASSPPSTGFTEAFF. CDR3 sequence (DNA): TGTGCCAGCTCACCACCGAGCACAGGGTTCACTGAAGCTTTCTTT. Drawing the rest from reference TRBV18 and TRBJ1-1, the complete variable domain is NAGVMQNPRHLVRRRGQEARLRCSPMKGHSHVYWYRQLPEEGLKFMVYLQKENIIDESGMPKERFSAEFPKEGPSILRIQQVVRGDSAAYFCASSPPSTGFTEAFFGQGTRLTVV.

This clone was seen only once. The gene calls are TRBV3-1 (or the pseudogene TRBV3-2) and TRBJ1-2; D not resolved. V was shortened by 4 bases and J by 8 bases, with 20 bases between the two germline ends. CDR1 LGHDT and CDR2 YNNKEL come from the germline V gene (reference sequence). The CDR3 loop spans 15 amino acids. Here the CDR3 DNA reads TGTGCCAGCAGCCCCGTCGAGGGCTCGGTGGGGGGCTACACCTTC. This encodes CASSPVEGSVGGYTF.

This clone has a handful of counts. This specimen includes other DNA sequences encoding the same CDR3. CDR3 amino acids: CASSIGGTGVGELFF. The CDR3 region has the DNA TGTGCCAGTAGTATAGGGGGGACAGGGGTTGGGGAGCTGTTTTTT. V usage is TRBV19 and J usage is TRBJ2-2; 10 bases match TRBD1. The germline V gene has CDR1 LNHDA and CDR2 SQIVND (reference sequence). The CDR3 totals 15 residues. V dropped 1 base and J dropped 8; count of bases not matched to a gene: 4.

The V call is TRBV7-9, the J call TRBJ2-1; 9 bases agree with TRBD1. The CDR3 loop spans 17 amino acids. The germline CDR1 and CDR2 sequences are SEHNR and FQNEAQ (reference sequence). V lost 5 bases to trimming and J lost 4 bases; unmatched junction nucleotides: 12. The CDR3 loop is CASSPTPGTGIYNEQFF. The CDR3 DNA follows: TGTGCCAGCAGCCCGACCCCAGGGACAGGGATTTACAATGAGCAGTTCTTC.

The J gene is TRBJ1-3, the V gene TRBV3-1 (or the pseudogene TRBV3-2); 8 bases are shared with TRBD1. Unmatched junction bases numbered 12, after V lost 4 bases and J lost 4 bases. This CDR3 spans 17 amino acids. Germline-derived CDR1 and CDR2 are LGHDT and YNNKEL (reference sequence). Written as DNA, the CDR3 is TGTGCCAGCAGCCCAAGTGACAGGGGATTCGGCGGAAACACCATATATTTT. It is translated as CASSPSDRGFGGNTIYF.

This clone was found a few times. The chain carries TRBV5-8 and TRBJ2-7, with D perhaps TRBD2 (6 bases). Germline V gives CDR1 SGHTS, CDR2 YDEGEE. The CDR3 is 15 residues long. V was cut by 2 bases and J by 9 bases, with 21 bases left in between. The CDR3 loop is CASSFTSPQPLGQYF. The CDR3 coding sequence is TGTGCCAGCAGCTTTACTAGCCCACAACCTCTGGGGCAGTACTTC.

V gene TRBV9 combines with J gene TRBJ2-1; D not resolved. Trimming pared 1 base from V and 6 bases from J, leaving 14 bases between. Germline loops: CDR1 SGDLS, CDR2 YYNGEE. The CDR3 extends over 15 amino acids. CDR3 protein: CASSVSPLTFNEQFF. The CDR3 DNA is TGTGCCAGCAGCGTAAGCCCCCTCACTTTCAATGAGCAGTTCTTC.

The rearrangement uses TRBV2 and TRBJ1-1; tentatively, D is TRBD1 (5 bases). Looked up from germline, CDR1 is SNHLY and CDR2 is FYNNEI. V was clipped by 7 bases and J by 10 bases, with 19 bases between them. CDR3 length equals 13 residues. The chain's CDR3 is CASKGVGGVLAFF. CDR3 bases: TGTGCCAGCAAAGGAGTGGGGGGGGTTCTAGCTTTCTTT.

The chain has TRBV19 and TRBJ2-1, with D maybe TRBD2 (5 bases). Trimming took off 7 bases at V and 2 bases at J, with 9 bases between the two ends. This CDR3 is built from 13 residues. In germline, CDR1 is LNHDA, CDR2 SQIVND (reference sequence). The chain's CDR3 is CASNGVPYNEQFF. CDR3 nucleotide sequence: TGTGCCAGTAACGGGGTCCCCTACAATGAGCAGTTCTTC.

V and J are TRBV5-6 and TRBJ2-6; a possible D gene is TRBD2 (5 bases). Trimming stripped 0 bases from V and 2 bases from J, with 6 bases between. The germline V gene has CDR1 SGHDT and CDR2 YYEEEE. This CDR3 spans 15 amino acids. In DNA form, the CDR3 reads TGTGCCAGCAGCTTGGGAGGGACTGGGGCCAACGTCCTGACTTTC. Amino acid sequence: CASSLGGTGANVLTF.

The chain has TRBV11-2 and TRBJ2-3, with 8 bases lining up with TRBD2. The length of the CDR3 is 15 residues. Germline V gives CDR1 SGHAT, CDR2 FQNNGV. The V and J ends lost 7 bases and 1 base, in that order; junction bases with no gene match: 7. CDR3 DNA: TGTGCCAGCATCCCAAGCGGGAGTCGCACAGATACGCAGTATTTT. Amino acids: CASIPSGSRTDTQYF.

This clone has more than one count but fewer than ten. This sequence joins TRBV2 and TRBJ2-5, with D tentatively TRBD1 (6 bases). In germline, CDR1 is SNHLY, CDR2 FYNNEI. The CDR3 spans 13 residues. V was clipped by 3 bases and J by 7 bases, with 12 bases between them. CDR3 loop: CASSEGRGRTQYF. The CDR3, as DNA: TGTGCCAGCAGTGAGGGCAGGGGACGGACCCAGTACTTC.

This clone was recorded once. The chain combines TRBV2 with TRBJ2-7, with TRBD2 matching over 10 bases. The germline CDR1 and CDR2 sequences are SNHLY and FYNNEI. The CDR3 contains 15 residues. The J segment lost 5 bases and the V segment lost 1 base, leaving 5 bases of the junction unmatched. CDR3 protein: CASSEGLAGEDEQYF. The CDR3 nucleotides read TGTGCCAGCAGTGAAGGGCTAGCGGGAGAAGACGAGCAGTACTTC. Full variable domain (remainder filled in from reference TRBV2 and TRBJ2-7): EPEVTQTPSHQVTQMGQEVILRCVPISNHLYFYWYRQILGQKVEFLVSFYNNEISEKSEIFDDQFSVERPDGSNFTLKIRSTKLEDSAMYFCASSEGLAGEDEQYFGPGTRLTVT.

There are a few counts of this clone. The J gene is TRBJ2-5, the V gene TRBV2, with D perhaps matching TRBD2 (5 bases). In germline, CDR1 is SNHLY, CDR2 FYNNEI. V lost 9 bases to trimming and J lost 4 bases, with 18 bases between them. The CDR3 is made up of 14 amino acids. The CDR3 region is CASNGVLYGETQYF. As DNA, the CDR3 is TGTGCCAGTAACGGGGTCCTATACGGAGAGACCCAGTACTTC.

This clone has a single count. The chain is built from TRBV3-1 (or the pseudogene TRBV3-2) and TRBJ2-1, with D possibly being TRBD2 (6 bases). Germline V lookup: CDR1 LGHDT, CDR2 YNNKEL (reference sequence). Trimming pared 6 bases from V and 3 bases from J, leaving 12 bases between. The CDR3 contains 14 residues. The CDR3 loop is CASSPSALYNEQFF. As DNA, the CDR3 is TGTGCCAGCAGTCCTAGCGCCCTCTACAATGAGCAGTTCTTC.

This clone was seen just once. The CDR3 protein is CASSDYMGGRENEQFF. The CDR3, as DNA: TGCGCCAGCAGTGATTATATGGGAGGGCGGGAAAATGAGCAGTTCTTC. The chain recombines TRBV10-2 with TRBJ2-1, with 7 bases aligning to TRBD2. CDR1 is WSHSY and CDR2 is SAAADI in the germline V gene. The CDR3 has 16 residues. V trimming: 3 bases; J trimming: 7 bases; junction bases outside the gene matches: 12.

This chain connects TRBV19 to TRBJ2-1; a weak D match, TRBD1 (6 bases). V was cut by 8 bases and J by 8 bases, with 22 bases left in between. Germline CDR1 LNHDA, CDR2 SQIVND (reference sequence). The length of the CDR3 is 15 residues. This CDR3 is CASGIRGKRTDEQFF. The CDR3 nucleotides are TGTGCCAGTGGCATCCGGGGTAAAAGGACAGATGAGCAGTTCTTC.

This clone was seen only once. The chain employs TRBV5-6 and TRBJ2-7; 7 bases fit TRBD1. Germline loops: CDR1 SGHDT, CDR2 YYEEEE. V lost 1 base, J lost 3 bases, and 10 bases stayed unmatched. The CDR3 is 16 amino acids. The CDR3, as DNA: TGTGCCAGCAGCTTGACACTTGGGGCAGGGGGCTACGAGCAGTACTTC. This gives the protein CASSLTLGAGGYEQYF.